The next 27 T cell receptor beta chains were all read from a single sample in a study of persistence of HIV-infected CD4 T cells. For these receptors, no antigen is known. Sequencing used immunoSEQ version 4 in survey mode. Measured with immunoSEQ multiplex PCR; TCRdb has only the in-frame clones, and not every one. The data hold 35,000 to 40,000 clones, with roughly 80% observed a single time. Cells were stimulated with CMV-infected fibroblast lysates at about 9.4 ug/mL. CD40L/CD69 double-negative CD45RO-high memory CD4+ T cells were collected. This sample comprised CD4+ T cells sorted from PBMCs after approximately 19-hour stimulation, obtained from a patient who received antiretroviral therapy. The origin of the receptors is an adult man with HIV who was CMV-seropositive.

The chain couples TRBV28 to TRBJ1-3; no reliable D call. This CDR3 region has 15 residues. V gave up 7 bases and J gave up 0 bases, with 13 bases separating them. Germline V gives CDR1 MDHEN, CDR2 SYDVKM. The CDR3 region is CASTLASTSGNTIYF. The CDR3 coding sequence is TGTGCCAGCACCCTAGCATCCACCTCTGGAAACACCATATATTTT.

This clone is medium-sized within its sample. For the CDR3, the DNA is TGTGCCAGCTCACCACCTAGCCAGGGAGAAAAACTGTTTTTT. It specifies CASSPPSQGEKLFF. J is TRBJ1-4 and V is TRBV18; the D gene is possibly TRBD1 (5 bases). Germline CDR1 is KGHSH and CDR2 is LQKENI. V lost 0 bases, J lost 8 bases, and 10 bases lay in between. This CDR3 spans 14 amino acids.

This clone is a singleton in its sample. The V gene is TRBV27, the J gene TRBJ2-3, with TRBD2 matching 16 bases. The CDR3 extends over 19 amino acids. V lost 0 bases and J lost 1; bases outside the gene matches: 4. Per the germline V gene, CDR1 is MNHEY and CDR2 is SMNVEV (reference sequence). The CDR3 protein is CASSLSGTSGGAGTDTQYF. CDR3 DNA: TGTGCCAGCAGTTTATCAGGGACTAGCGGGGGGGCGGGCACAGATACGCAGTATTTT.

The V and J genes are TRBV10-3 and TRBJ2-3, with D uncertain. The germline gives CDR1 ENHRY, CDR2 SYGVKD. Trimming took 7 bases from V and 6 from J, leaving 11 bases between them. The CDR3 is made up of 12 amino acids. In DNA form, the CDR3 reads TGTGCCATCAAGGACGGCCGTGATACGCAGTATTTT. Its protein is CAIKDGRDTQYF.

This clone was recorded only once. The V gene is TRBV18, the J gene TRBJ1-5; possibly TRBD1 for D (5 bases). Germline values: CDR1 KGHSH, CDR2 LQKENI. This CDR3 spans 14 amino acids. Trimming removed 4 bases from V and 5 bases from J, with 12 bases in between. Here the CDR3 DNA reads TGTGCCAGCTCACTGGAGGCAGGGTATCAGCCCCAGCATTTT. Protein sequence: CASSLEAGYQPQHF.

The chain joins TRBV6-2 or TRBV6-3 to TRBJ1-5; D ambiguous. The ends were cut back, 6 bases at V and 7 bases at J, with 13 bases in the middle. Germline-derived CDR1 and CDR2 are MNHEY and SVGEGT. The CDR3 runs 13 residues. The CDR3 sequence: CASSARTGQPQHF. CDR3 in DNA: TGTGCCAGCAGCGCCCGGACCGGCCAGCCCCAGCATTTT.

The chain joins TRBV7-6 to TRBJ2-1, with 7 bases identical to TRBD1. This CDR3 has 15 residues. Germline CDR1 SGHVS, CDR2 FNYEAQ. Losses at the gene ends were 4 bases for V and 3 bases for J; bases not matched to a gene: 6. The CDR3 loop reads CASSSHRGYYNEQFF. The CDR3 coding sequence is TGTGCCAGCAGCTCGCACAGGGGATACTACAATGAGCAGTTCTTC. Combining the CDR3 with reference TRBV7-6 and TRBJ2-1 gives the whole variable domain GAGVSQSPRYKVTKRGQDVALRCDPISGHVSLYWYRQALGQGPEFLTYFNYEAQQDKSGLPNDRFSAERPEGSISTLTIQRTEQRDSAMYRCASSSHRGYYNEQFFGPGTRLTVL.

The chain is built from TRBV7-9 and TRBJ1-1, with 10 positions matching TRBD1. V trimming: 4 bases; J trimming: 3 bases; junction bases outside the gene matches: 2. Germline loops: CDR1 SEHNR, CDR2 FQNEAQ (reference sequence). The CDR3 contains 14 residues. The chain's CDR3 is CASSYGTGDTEAFF. In DNA form, the CDR3 reads TGTGCCAGCAGCTACGGGACAGGGGACACTGAAGCTTTCTTT.

This clone was seen more than once but under ten times. V and J are TRBV9 and TRBJ1-6, with 8 bases lining up with TRBD1. The CDR3 spans 14 residues. From germline, CDR1 is SGDLS and CDR2 YYNGEE. Trimming at V came to 3 bases and at J to 14 bases, leaving 10 bases not matched to a gene. CDR3 DNA sequence: TGTGCCAGCAGCGCGGGGGACAGGTTGGGAACCCTCCACTTT. Its translation is CASSAGDRLGTLHF.

The CDR3 DNA follows: TGTGCCAGCAGCTTGCCGGCAGGGGGATTAGGAAAACTGTTTTTT. This encodes CASSLPAGGLGKLFF. This chain uses TRBV6-2 or TRBV6-3 with TRBJ1-4; the match to TRBD1 covers 7 bases. Germline CDR1 reads MNHEY; CDR2 reads SVGEGT. V shed 6 bases, J shed 10 bases, and the junction held 14 bases outside the gene matches. This CDR3 has 15 amino acids.

This chain links TRBV24-1 with TRBJ1-3, with D uncertain. Germline V gene data show CDR1 as KGHDR and CDR2 as SFDVKD. The CDR3 has 14 amino acids. Trimming took 3 bases from V and 4 from J, leaving 9 bases between them. CDR3 nucleotides: TGTGCCACCAGTGATCCCGGACGGGGAAACACCATATATTTT. Protein product: CATSDPGRGNTIYF.

This sequence joins TRBV9 and TRBJ2-3; D not resolved. The CDR3 runs 14 residues. V was clipped by 0 bases and J by 1 base, with 6 bases between them. Germline V gene sequence: CDR1 SGDLS, CDR2 YYNGEE. This CDR3 is CASSVGGRTDTQYF. In DNA, the CDR3 is TGTGCCAGCAGCGTAGGTGGCCGCACAGATACGCAGTATTTT.

CDR3 amino acids: CASKRLAGGGELFF. The CDR3 bases are TGTGCCAGTAAACGACTAGCTGGCGGCGGGGAGCTGTTTTTT. The genes are TRBV19 and TRBJ2-2; TRBD2 matches at 7 bases. Germline V gives CDR1 LNHDA, CDR2 SQIVND (reference sequence). CDR3 length equals 14 residues. Losses at the gene ends were 7 bases for V and 7 bases for J; bases not matched to a gene: 9.

The J gene is TRBJ1-2, the V gene TRBV24-1; 7 bases fit TRBD1. V was clipped by 1 base and J by 2 bases; unmatched bases: 6. The germline CDR1 and CDR2 sequences are KGHDR and SFDVKD. The CDR3 covers 16 residues. This chain's CDR3 is CATSDFGGGSNYGYTF. CDR3 coding DNA: TGTGCCACCAGTGATTTCGGAGGGGGCTCCAACTATGGCTACACCTTC.

This rearrangement joins TRBV15 to TRBJ1-5; 9 bases match TRBD1. Germline CDR1 is LNHNV and CDR2 is YYDKDF (reference sequence). The CDR3 extends over 16 amino acids. V was pared by 3 bases and J by 2 bases, with 5 bases of the junction left unmatched. This CDR3 is CATSSGDRVGNQPQHF. The CDR3 DNA follows: TGTGCCACCAGCAGTGGGGACAGGGTGGGCAATCAGCCCCAGCATTTT.

The V call is TRBV29-1, the J call TRBJ1-4; D gene unclear. The CDR3 runs 14 residues. The V gene lost 6 bases and the J gene lost 4 bases, with 15 bases spanning the gap. Germline V gene data show CDR1 as SQVTM and CDR2 as ANQGSEA. The CDR3 spells CSVVLSSGNEKLFF. The CDR3 DNA reads TGCAGCGTCGTCCTTTCGAGCGGTAATGAAAAACTGTTTTTT.

J is TRBJ1-4 and V is TRBV5-5, with TRBD1 matching over 8 bases. This CDR3 is built from 15 residues. With 3 bases clipped from V and 4 bases from J, the junction kept 5 bases outside the gene matches. Germline-derived CDR1 and CDR2 are SGHKS and YYEKEE (reference sequence). The CDR3 reads CASSSWTGFNEKLFF. CDR3 in DNA: TGTGCCAGCAGCTCTTGGACAGGGTTTAATGAAAAACTGTTTTTT.

This rearrangement joins TRBV30 to TRBJ1-2; 11 nucleotides align to TRBD1. Germline V gene sequence: CDR1 GTSNPN, CDR2 SVGIG (reference sequence). Trimming at V came to 2 bases and at J to 6 bases, leaving 5 bases not matched to a gene. The length of the CDR3 is 14 residues. CDR3 region: CAWSLGQGGDGYTF. CDR3 sequence (DNA): TGTGCCTGGAGTCTGGGACAGGGGGGAGATGGCTACACCTTC.

The chain links TRBV27 to TRBJ2-3; no reliable D call. CDR3 size: 15 residues. The germline V and J ends were trimmed by 3 bases and 0 bases, with 10 bases remaining between them. Germline V CDR1 and CDR2: MNHEY, SMNVEV (reference sequence). This chain's CDR3 is CASSLKGTSTDTQYF. DNA for the CDR3: TGTGCCAGCAGTTTGAAGGGAACTAGCACAGATACGCAGTATTTT.

The J gene is TRBJ1-1, the V gene TRBV29-1; a weak D match, TRBD1 (5 bases). The CDR3 has 13 amino acids. Trimming removed 6 bases from V and 8 bases from J, with 19 bases in between. The germline CDR1 and CDR2 sequences are SQVTM and ANQGSEA. The CDR3 reads CSVTGLAPREAFF. Written as DNA, the CDR3 is TGCAGCGTCACAGGCTTAGCCCCCCGGGAAGCTTTCTTT.

This rearrangement joins TRBV3-1 (or the pseudogene TRBV3-2) to TRBJ2-4; no clear D. V gave up 4 bases and J gave up 1 base, with 14 bases separating them. Germline CDR1 LGHDT, CDR2 YNNKEL (reference sequence). The CDR3 length is 16 residues. The CDR3 loop is CASSPSHIGAKNIQYF. Written as DNA, the CDR3 is TGTGCCAGCAGCCCAAGCCATATTGGTGCCAAAAACATTCAGTACTTC.

CDR3 amino acids: CASSKALAGGHTEAFF. CDR3 nucleotide sequence: TGTGCCAGCAGCAAAGCGCTTGCAGGGGGGCACACTGAAGCTTTCTTT. The J gene is TRBJ1-1, the V gene TRBV21-1; the table calls TRBD1, which could not be checked here. TRBV21-1 is marked as a pseudogene. This CDR3 contains 16 residues.

This sequence joins TRBV24-1 and TRBJ1-5; possible D gene TRBD1, 6 bases. The ends were cut back, 4 bases at V and 4 bases at J, with 16 bases in the middle. Germline V CDR1 and CDR2: KGHDR, SFDVKD. CDR3 length: 16 residues. The CDR3 nucleotides are TGTGCCACCAGTGACTCCGACCAGGGGCTAAATCAGCCCCAGCATTTT. Its translation is CATSDSDQGLNQPQHF.

This chain connects TRBV28 to TRBJ1-3; 7 bases align to TRBD1. The V gene's germline CDR1 is MDHEN and CDR2 SYDVKM. The CDR3 sequence is 13 residues long. The V gene end was trimmed by 9 bases and the J gene end by 4 bases; junction bases not matched to a gene: 6. CDR3 DNA sequence: TGTGCCAGTCGACAGGGTTTAGGAAACACCATATATTTT. Translated: CASRQGLGNTIYF.

The CDR3 protein is CASSLGQGNSPLHF. The CDR3 DNA reads as TGTGCCAGCAGCTTGGGGCAGGGGAATTCACCCCTCCACTTT. The chain combines TRBV5-6 with TRBJ1-6, with a weak D call TRBD1 (6 bases). CDR1 and CDR2 (germline): SGHDT, YYEEEE. CDR3 size: 14 residues. The V and J ends lost 0 bases and 7 bases respectively, with 8 bases between them.

This clone was seen a handful of times. The chain uses TRBV5-1 and TRBJ2-3, with unresolved D. Germline CDR1 SGHRS, CDR2 YFSETQ. Trimming took off 1 base at V and 2 bases at J, with 8 bases between the two ends. The CDR3 contains 14 residues. The CDR3 loop reads CASSLNAATDTQYF. DNA for the CDR3: TGCGCCAGCAGCTTGAACGCAGCCACAGATACGCAGTATTTT.

This sequence joins TRBV19 and TRBJ1-5, with D possibly matching TRBD1 (5 bases). Germline-derived CDR1 and CDR2 are LNHDA and SQIVND (reference sequence). Trimming shortened V by 8 bases and J by 1 base, and 15 bases separated the two germline ends. The CDR3 extends over 15 amino acids. CDR3 in DNA: TGTGCCAGTGGCCCCAGGAGGACAAGCAATCAGCCCCAGCATTTT. It encodes CASGPRRTSNQPQHF.